Presented here are 7 T cell receptor beta chains from one specimen sequenced in a study of CD8+ T cells in alopecia areata. The treatment here: oral pan-JAK inhibitor, 5-10 mg twice daily. RNA extraction and reverse transcription yielded cDNA as sequencing template. TCRdb keeps only in-frame clones here, not all; method: immunoSEQ multiplex PCR. The table records more than 100,000 clones, about nine tenths of them present only once. The source material was CD8+ T cells sorted from blood, sampled between weeks 30 and 35, from a patient treated with tofacitinib. The receptors come from a human donor with alopecia areata.

The CDR3 DNA reads as TGTGCCAGCTCGAAGGACAGTCCCGCGGTCTACGAGCAGTACTTC. It specifies CASSKDSPAVYEQYF. This rearrangement joins TRBV18 to TRBJ2-7; D possibly corresponds to TRBD1 (6 bases). Germline V gene lookup returns CDR1 KGHSH and CDR2 LQKENI. This CDR3 is 15 amino acids long. V lost 6 bases, J lost 3 bases, and 18 bases lay in between.

The chain recombines TRBV29-1 with TRBJ2-2; D uncertain. The CDR3 loop spans 12 amino acids. The ends were cut back, 3 bases at V and 4 bases at J, with 6 bases in the middle. CDR1 and CDR2 (germline): SQVTM, ANQGSEA. In nucleotides, the CDR3 is TGCAGCGTTGAGGGTCCCACCGGGGAGCTGTTTTTT. Amino acids: CSVEGPTGELFF.

This clone came up once. The chain has TRBV5-6 and TRBJ1-2, with TRBD1 matching over 8 bases. V trimming: 5 bases; J trimming: 0 bases; junction bases outside the gene matches: 6. This CDR3 is built from 15 residues. CDR1 is SGHDT and CDR2 is YYEEEE in the germline V gene. CDR3 amino acids: CASSSNRGTNYGYTF. The CDR3 coding sequence is TGTGCCAGCAGTTCGAACAGGGGGACTAACTATGGCTACACCTTC. Using reference TRBV5-6 and TRBJ1-2 for the parts outside the CDR3, the full variable domain is DAGVTQSPTHLIKTRGQQVTLRCSPKSGHDTVSWYQQALGQGPQFIFQYYEEEERQRGNFPDRFSGHQFPNYSSELNVNALLLGDSALYLCASSSNRGTNYGYTFGSGTRLTVV.

The CDR3 DNA sequence: TGTGCCAGCCAACTTGACCAGGCCGGGGAGCTGTTTTTT. Protein: CASQLDQAGELFF. V usage is TRBV6-6 and J usage is TRBJ2-2; D gene unclear. The CDR3 has 13 amino acids. Looked up from germline, CDR1 is MNHNY and CDR2 is SVGAGI (reference sequence). The V end was cut by 8 bases, the J end by 6 bases, with 13 bases between.

This chain's CDR3 is CASINYEQYF. In nucleotides, the CDR3 is TGTGCCAGTATCAATTACGAGCAGTACTTC. J is TRBJ2-7 and V is TRBV5-8; D not certain. Germline CDR1 is SGHTS and CDR2 is YDEGEE. The CDR3 spans 10 residues. V was pared by 8 bases and J by 4 bases, with 7 bases between.

The chain couples TRBV30 to TRBJ1-2; 7 bases agree with TRBD1. CDR1 and CDR2 (germline): GTSNPN, SVGIG (reference sequence). The J segment lost 3 bases and the V segment lost 3 bases, leaving 16 bases of the junction unmatched. There are 17 residues in the CDR3. The CDR3 coding sequence is TGTGCCTGGAGGCCGACAGGGCTCTCCTTATCTGACTATGGCTACACCTTC. Its translation: CAWRPTGLSLSDYGYTF.

This chain uses TRBV27 with TRBJ1-1; D is unclear. Trimming took off 1 base at V and 6 bases at J, with 9 bases between the two ends. This CDR3 region has 13 residues. Germline loops: CDR1 MNHEY, CDR2 SMNVEV (reference sequence). The CDR3 here is CASSLFPRAEAFF. In nucleotides, the CDR3 is TGTGCCAGCAGTTTATTCCCCCGAGCTGAAGCTTTCTTT.